This T cell receptor (beta chain) was sequenced for a study of blood T cell repertoires in COVID-19. Libraries were prepared by immunoSEQ multiplex PCR; TCRdb keeps only in-frame clonotypes and omits some of them. The profile shows roughly 400,000 clones, 70% to 90% of them singletons. The CDR3 loop spans 14 amino acids. The V gene's germline CDR1 is KGHSH and CDR2 LQKENI. Trimming removed 4 bases from V and 4 bases from J; junction bases left unmatched: 2. Recruitment covered fewer than 25 US areas and drew participants whose ages spanned roughly 18 to 89 years. Exposed participants encountered a COVID-19 case during the 2 weeks preceding study entry.

J is TRBJ2-1 and V is TRBV18, with 9 nucleotides matching TRBD2. The clonotype comes from a woman under 30 who had been exposed to COVID-19. Sequencing used PBMCs or T cells enriched from blood (not recorded which). The CDR3 nucleotides read TGTGCCAGCTCACTGGGACTAGCATACAATGAGCAGTTCTTC. Residues: CASSLGLAYNEQFF. The entire variable domain, with the rest obtained from reference TRBV18 and TRBJ2-1, is as follows: NAGVMQNPRHLVRRRGQEARLRCSPMKGHSHVYWYRQLPEEGLKFMVYLQKENIIDESGMPKERFSAEFPKEGPSILRIQQVVRGDSAAYFCASSLGLAYNEQFFGPGTRLTVL.